These 27 T cell receptor beta chains originate from one sample sequenced in a study of blood T cell repertoires in COVID-19. Assay: immunoSEQ multiplex PCR; the TCRdb copy retains only in-frame clones and omits some. The sample has hundreds of thousands of clones, 80% to 90% seen once. Sequencing was performed on peripheral blood. The source of these receptors is a man aged 35 to 55 with acute or convalescent COVID-19.

Only one count was recorded for this clone. CDR3 residues: CASGQVWTGELFF. CDR3 bases: TGTGCTTCCGGACAGGTGTGGACCGGGGAGCTGTTTTTT. This chain joins TRBV12-5 and TRBJ2-2; 7 nucleotides match TRBD1. The CDR3 spans 13 residues. V was clipped by 11 bases and J by 5 bases; unmatched bases: 8. CDR1 LGHNT and CDR2 FRNRAP come from the germline V gene.

V is TRBV5-1 and J is TRBJ2-7, with D tentatively TRBD2 (6 bases). The germline gives CDR1 SGHRS, CDR2 YFSETQ. There are 13 residues in the CDR3. Trimming pared 4 bases from V and 3 bases from J, leaving 11 bases between. The CDR3 region is CASSVTSNYEQYF. The CDR3 coding sequence is TGCGCCAGCAGCGTGACTAGTAACTACGAGCAGTACTTC. The full variable domain, rest sourced from reference TRBV5-1 and TRBJ2-7, is KAGVTQTPRYLIKTRGQQVTLSCSPISGHRSVSWYQQTPGQGLQFLFEYFSETQRNKGNFPGRFSGRQFSNSRSEMNVSTLELGDSALYLCASSVTSNYEQYFGPGTRLTVT.

The chain employs TRBV4-2 and TRBJ2-7, with TRBD2 matching over 10 bases. Unmatched junction bases numbered 8, after V lost 0 bases and J lost 6 bases. The CDR3 totals 16 residues. Germline CDR1 reads LGHNA; CDR2 reads YNFKEQ. Written as DNA, the CDR3 is TGTGCCAGCAGCCAAGAAGCAGCGGGAGGGCCTGTCGAGCAGTACTTC. It is translated as CASSQEAAGGPVEQYF.

The chain joins TRBV9 to TRBJ2-3; 9 bases are shared with TRBD1. The V segment lost 3 bases and the J segment 1 base; nucleotides outside the gene matches: 3. The germline V gene has CDR1 SGDLS and CDR2 YYNGEE. The CDR3 consists of 15 residues. This chain's CDR3 is CASSDRTGGTDTQYF. DNA of the CDR3: TGTGCCAGCAGCGACCGGACAGGGGGCACAGATACGCAGTATTTT.

The chain is built from TRBV29-1 and TRBJ2-5; 10 bases match TRBD2. The germline V gene has CDR1 SQVTM and CDR2 ANQGSEA. V lost 6 bases and J lost 2; bases outside the gene matches: 3. The CDR3 spans 13 residues. The CDR3 DNA reads TGCAGCGTGGGTAGCGGGGGGCAAGAGACCCAGTACTTC. This gives the protein CSVGSGGQETQYF.

V gene TRBV11-3 combines with J gene TRBJ2-2, with D possibly TRBD2 on 7 matching bases. Germline CDR1 reads SGHNT; CDR2 reads YENEEA. CDR3 length equals 15 residues. V was trimmed by 5 bases and J by 4 bases, leaving 14 bases between them. Written as DNA, the CDR3 is TGTGCCAGCAGCACGTCTAGGGGGGGCACCGGGGAGCTGTTTTTT. Protein sequence: CASSTSRGGTGELFF.

As DNA, the CDR3 is TGTGCCAGCAGAAACGCCGGGACAAGAGCCTACGAGCAGTACTTC. This translates into CASRNAGTRAYEQYF. The J gene is TRBJ2-7, the V gene TRBV28; D might be TRBD1 (6 bases). The V end lost 6 bases, the J end lost 2 bases, and 17 bases lay between the germline ends. The CDR3 contains 15 residues. Germline CDR1 MDHEN, CDR2 SYDVKM. The full variable domain, with the rest looked up from reference TRBV28 and TRBJ2-7, is DVKVTQSSRYLVKRTGEKVFLECVQDMDHENMFWYRQDPGLGLRLIYFSYDVKMKEKGDIPEGYSVSREKKERFSLILESASTNQTSMYLCASRNAGTRAYEQYFGPGTRLTVT.

The J gene is TRBJ2-3, the V gene TRBV27, with 8 bases that match TRBD2. Germline V gene data show CDR1 as MNHEY and CDR2 as SMNVEV (reference sequence). J lost 2 bases, V lost 0 bases, and 7 bases had no gene match. The CDR3 is made up of 17 amino acids. CDR3 loop: CASSLSQTSAFTDTQYF. CDR3 bases: TGTGCCAGCAGTTTATCCCAGACTAGCGCGTTCACAGATACGCAGTATTTT.

In its sample, this clone was seen once. The chain has TRBV11-3 and TRBJ2-2, with a weak D call TRBD1 (5 bases). The length of the CDR3 is 14 residues. Germline values: CDR1 SGHNT, CDR2 YENEEA. V lost 7 bases and J 1 base, leaving 10 bases between the germline ends. The CDR3 coding sequence is TGTGCCAGCACCGACAGATTGAACACCGGGGAGCTGTTTTTT. This translates into CASTDRLNTGELFF.

This chain connects TRBV15 to TRBJ2-3, with TRBD2 as a possible D gene (6 bases). The germline V gene has CDR1 LNHNV and CDR2 YYDKDF (reference sequence). The CDR3 runs to 18 residues. Deletions cut 4 bases from V and 0 bases from J, with 20 bases between. CDR3 sequence: CATSTGAGPPISTDTQYF. The CDR3 DNA reads TGTGCCACCAGCACTGGGGCGGGACCCCCAATTAGCACAGATACGCAGTATTTT.

This clone appeared once. V is TRBV6-6 and J is TRBJ2-1; 7 bases map to TRBD1. CDR1 is MNHNY and CDR2 is SVGAGI in the germline V gene (reference sequence). This CDR3 contains 14 residues. Trimming cost V 5 bases and J 4 bases; bases outside gene matches: 5. CDR3 region: CASSTRDRYNEQFF. CDR3 nucleotides: TGTGCCAGCAGTACCCGGGACAGATACAATGAGCAGTTCTTC.

This clone was seen just once. This rearrangement joins TRBV5-6 to TRBJ2-3; perhaps TRBD1 as D (6 bases). Germline CDR1 and CDR2: SGHDT and YYEEEE. The V gene lost 1 base and the J gene lost 1 base, with 16 bases spanning the gap. This CDR3 is built from 17 residues. CDR3 sequence reads: CASSLWGRVVGTDTQYF. In DNA, the CDR3 is TGTGCCAGCAGCTTGTGGGGGCGAGTTGTGGGCACAGATACGCAGTATTTT. The full variable domain, completed using reference TRBV5-6 and TRBJ2-3, is DAGVTQSPTHLIKTRGQQVTLRCSPKSGHDTVSWYQQALGQGPQFIFQYYEEEERQRGNFPDRFSGHQFPNYSSELNVNALLLGDSALYLCASSLWGRVVGTDTQYFGPGTRLTVL.

This chain joins TRBV5-1 and TRBJ2-5, with 8 bases identical to TRBD2. Trimming removed 2 bases from V and 1 base from J; junction bases left unmatched: 1. The germline CDR1 and CDR2 sequences are SGHRS and YFSETQ. The CDR3 sequence is 14 residues long. The DNA of the CDR3 is TGCGCCAGCAGCTTAGGACTAGCCCAAGAGACCCAGTACTTC. It is translated as CASSLGLAQETQYF.

This rearrangement joins TRBV4-1 to TRBJ1-2, with D perhaps matching TRBD1 (5 bases). The CDR3 loop spans 13 amino acids. Trimming removed 0 bases from V and 12 bases from J, with 14 bases in between. Looked up from germline, CDR1 is MGHRA and CDR2 is YSYEKL. CDR3 sequence (DNA): TGCGCCAGCAGCCAAGATCAGGGCCAGCAAAACACCTTC. Protein product: CASSQDQGQQNTF.

V and J are TRBV7-8 and TRBJ2-5, with 9 nucleotides matching TRBD2. The CDR3 runs to 17 residues. V was pared by 1 base and J by 5 bases, with 11 bases of the junction left unmatched. Germline V gene data show CDR1 as SGHVS and CDR2 as FQNEAQ. The CDR3 DNA sequence: TGTGCCAGCAGCTTAGACCTAGCGGGGAGCCAGTCCGAGACCCAGTACTTC. It codes for CASSLDLAGSQSETQYF.

The gene calls are TRBV28 and TRBJ2-2, with 8 positions matching TRBD1. Germline V lookup: CDR1 MDHEN, CDR2 SYDVKM. This CDR3 contains 14 residues. Trimming cost V 6 bases and J 4 bases; bases outside gene matches: 4. CDR3 region: CASSDQGATGELFF. Here the CDR3 DNA reads TGTGCCAGCAGCGATCAGGGGGCCACCGGGGAGCTGTTTTTT.

Concerning this clone itself: One end of the junction does not line up with germline, which may come from a read error. This chain joins TRBV13 and TRBJ2-7; 10 positions match TRBD1. The germline V gene encodes CDR1 PRHDT and CDR2 FYEKMQ (reference sequence). This CDR3 spans 15 amino acids. In DNA form, the CDR3 reads TGTGTCAGCAGTCCCGCTGGGACAGGGGACTACGAGCAGTACTTC. It encodes CVSSPAGTGDYEQYF.

Comment on this clone: Other DNA variants within this sample encode the same CDR3. The rearrangement links TRBV9 to TRBJ2-1, with D uncertain. V was pared by 0 bases and J by 9 bases, with 4 bases between. There are 11 residues in the CDR3. The germline CDR1 and CDR2 sequences are SGDLS and YYNGEE. The CDR3, as DNA: TGTGCCAGCAGCGTAGGGAGTGAGCAGTTCTTC. It yields the protein CASSVGSEQFF.

The chain carries TRBV6-2 or TRBV6-3 and TRBJ2-2, with TRBD2 matching over 10 bases. The CDR3 contains 16 residues. V lost 2 bases and J lost 6; bases outside the gene matches: 6. Germline V lookup: CDR1 MNHEY, CDR2 SVGEGT. CDR3 residues: CASSYRQRGGPGELFF. CDR3 sequence (DNA): TGTGCCAGCAGTTACCGCCAGCGGGGGGGCCCCGGGGAGCTGTTTTTT.

The V and J genes are TRBV3-1 (or the pseudogene TRBV3-2) and TRBJ1-6; D gene unclear. This CDR3 is built from 13 residues. Germline-derived CDR1 and CDR2 are LGHDT and YNNKEL (reference sequence). V lost 0 bases and J lost 7, with 4 bases in between. DNA for the CDR3: TGTGCCAGCAGCCAAGACAGGAATTCACCCCTCCACTTT. Encoded protein: CASSQDRNSPLHF.

The V gene is TRBV30, the J gene TRBJ2-6; 8 bases line up with TRBD2. This CDR3 comprises 15 residues. The V segment lost 3 bases and the J segment 4 bases; nucleotides outside the gene matches: 5. Per the germline V gene, CDR1 is GTSNPN and CDR2 is SVGIG (reference sequence). CDR3 loop: CAWSRGGAGANVLTF. DNA of the CDR3: TGTGCCTGGAGCCGGGGGGGAGCCGGGGCCAACGTCCTGACTTTC.

V usage is TRBV19 and J usage is TRBJ1-3; D is uncertain. The germline CDR1 and CDR2 sequences are LNHDA and SQIVND (reference sequence). This CDR3 region has 14 residues. V shed 4 bases and J shed 0 bases, with 7 bases lying between them. CDR3 nucleotide sequence: TGTGCCAGTAGTACCGGGGTCTCTGGAAACACCATATATTTT. Protein product: CASSTGVSGNTIYF.

The gene calls are TRBV28 and TRBJ1-5, with D tentatively TRBD1 (5 bases). CDR1 MDHEN and CDR2 SYDVKM come from the germline V gene. This CDR3 spans 14 amino acids. The V end lost 1 base, the J end lost 15 bases, and 19 bases lay between the germline ends. CDR3 DNA sequence: TGTGCCAGCAGTTTATTTAAGGACGCGGGGGGGACGCATTTT. It codes for CASSLFKDAGGTHF.

The chain links TRBV6-5 to TRBJ1-5, with 8 positions matching TRBD1. The germline V gene encodes CDR1 MNHEY and CDR2 SVGAGI. This CDR3 has 15 residues. V dropped 7 bases and J dropped 2; count of bases not matched to a gene: 7. CDR3 DNA sequence: TGTGCCAGCAAACTTACGACAGGGGGCAATCAGCCCCAGCATTTT. The encoded protein is CASKLTTGGNQPQHF.

The chain has TRBV2 and TRBJ2-7, with 8 bases fitting TRBD2. Germline CDR1 and CDR2: SNHLY and FYNNEI. With 9 bases clipped from V and 1 base from J, the junction kept 11 bases outside the gene matches. The CDR3 consists of 15 residues. CDR3 loop: CASAGGGRFSYEQYF. DNA of the CDR3: TGTGCCAGTGCCGGCGGGGGGCGGTTTTCCTACGAGCAGTACTTC.

The CDR3 DNA follows: TGTGCCAGCAGCCCACGTCCGGGCGGGGGGGTGAATGAGCAGTTCTTC. Protein sequence: CASSPRPGGGVNEQFF. V gene TRBV7-2 combines with J gene TRBJ2-1; 9 nucleotides line up with TRBD2. The ends lost 5 bases at V and 7 bases at J; junction bases unmatched: 12. Looked up from germline, CDR1 is SGHTA and CDR2 is FQGNSA. The CDR3 loop spans 16 amino acids.

CDR3: CASSGTSVAYNEQFF. CDR3 DNA: TGTGCCAGCAGTGGGACTAGCGTTGCCTACAATGAGCAGTTCTTC. V and J are TRBV27 and TRBJ2-1; 10 positions agree with TRBD2. CDR1 is MNHEY, CDR2 SMNVEV, per germline (reference sequence). This CDR3 has 15 residues. V shed 5 bases, J shed 2 bases, and the junction held 3 bases outside the gene matches.